The clone carrying this TCR beta chain was observed a single time. Its antigen is not known. The data stem from a study of naive and memory T cell subsets. Findings and caveats of the study: A few larger clonotypes appeared in naive repertoires, especially CD8, possibly memory cells re-expressing CD45RA. Activation and differentiation may alter RNA-based TCR counts.

The CDR3 is 13 amino acids. Trimming took 5 bases from V and 6 from J, leaving 11 bases between them. CDR1 is SGHVS and CDR2 is FQNEAQ in the germline V gene. Two oligonucleotides, mixed equimolar, formed the beta constant-region primer covering TRBC1 and TRBC2. TCRdb redid the calling of the UMI-ligation and nested PCR reads with MiXCR, one entry per CDR3 protein. The data show some 150,000 distinct CDR3 sequences, over 15% seen once. This TCR was recovered from a human donor in good health. The V and J genes are TRBV7-8 and TRBJ2-1; D possibly corresponds to TRBD1 (6 bases). Sequencing was performed on naive CD4+ T cells from blood. CDR3 residues: CASSPDRTNEQFF. As DNA, the CDR3 is TGTGCCAGCAGCCCTGACAGGACCAATGAGCAGTTCTTC.